This entry concerns a single TCR beta chain. This CDR3 is built from 16 residues. With V trimmed by 3 bases and J by 8 bases, 11 bases remained unmatched. The germline CDR1 and CDR2 sequences are SGDLS and YYNGEE. This sample is drawn from a study of blood T cell repertoires in COVID-19. Method: immunoSEQ multiplex PCR; TCRdb's copy keeps in-frame clones and lacks some. The sample holds 85,000 to 95,000 clones; 70% to 90% are singletons and the top ten take 7.4%. The sequence came from a human donor with acute or convalescent COVID-19. The donor label of this sample is uncertain. Sequenced input: peripheral blood. The chain has TRBV9 and TRBJ2-1; TRBD2 matches 10 bases. The CDR3 DNA is TGTGCCAGCAGCGGACTATCTAGCGGGGGTTGGCATGAGCAGTTCTTC. Its protein product is CASSGLSSGGWHEQFF. The whole variable domain, filled in from reference TRBV9 and TRBJ2-1, reads DSGVTQTPKHLITATGQRVTLRCSPRSGDLSVYWYQQSLDQGLQFLIQYYNGEERAKGNILERFSAQQFPDLHSELNLSSLELGDSALYFCASSGLSSGGWHEQFFGPGTRLTVL.